What follows are 31 T cell receptor beta chains derived from one specimen sequenced in a study of cytomegalovirus exposure and HLA in healthy donors. Here immunoSEQ multiplex PCR was the method, and the copy in TCRdb shows in-frame clones only, minus some. The sample yields more than 150,000 clones, more than 75% seen once. The sequenced material came from PBMCs. Every receptor here comes from a man between 18 and 35 years old in good health and CMV-seronegative.

The genes are TRBV6-1 and TRBJ1-2, with D perhaps matching TRBD1 (6 bases). The V end was cut by 1 base, the J end by 8 bases, with 17 bases between. This CDR3 has 15 residues. Per the germline V gene, CDR1 is MNHNS and CDR2 is SASEGT. The CDR3 sequence: CASSEDRWGREGYTF. The DNA for the CDR3 is TGTGCCAGCAGTGAAGACCGCTGGGGGCGCGAAGGCTACACCTTC.

This clone appeared a few times. The chain links TRBV9 to TRBJ2-7; 7 bases match TRBD1. Per the germline V gene, CDR1 is SGDLS and CDR2 is YYNGEE. The V segment lost 5 bases and the J segment 6 bases; nucleotides outside the gene matches: 11. This CDR3 is 14 amino acids long. The CDR3 region is CASRSGTVLGEQYV. The CDR3 DNA follows: TGTGCCAGCAGATCCGGGACAGTATTAGGCGAGCAGTACGTC.

The rearrangement uses TRBV5-1 and TRBJ2-1; TRBD2 might be the D (5 bases). The length of the CDR3 is 14 residues. Trimming left V 2 bases short and J 4 bases short, with 10 bases between. Germline V lookup: CDR1 SGHRS, CDR2 YFSETQ. CDR3 nucleotide sequence: TGCGCCAGCAGCTTCGGGGATAGTTACAATGAGCAGTTCTTC. It is translated as CASSFGDSYNEQFF.

The chain has TRBV6-1 and TRBJ2-1; 10 bases fit TRBD1. CDR3 length: 15 amino acids. The germline V gene encodes CDR1 MNHNS and CDR2 SASEGT. V was clipped by 6 bases and J by 3 bases; unmatched bases: 5. The DNA for the CDR3 is TGTGCCAGCAGAATGGGACAGGGGAACTACAATGAGCAGTTCTTC. Translating it yields CASRMGQGNYNEQFF.

This rearrangement joins TRBV25-1 to TRBJ2-1; 11 nucleotides match TRBD2. This CDR3 has 16 residues. Germline V gene sequence: CDR1 MGHDK, CDR2 SYGVNS. Unmatched junction bases numbered 9, after V lost 3 bases and J lost 8 bases. Here the CDR3 reads CASSDFTSGSGYEQFF. CDR3 DNA: TGTGCCAGCAGTGACTTTACTAGCGGGAGTGGGTATGAGCAGTTCTTC.

The rearrangement uses TRBV5-4 and TRBJ2-7, with D possibly being TRBD2 (5 bases). This CDR3 is 15 amino acids long. Germline assignment: CDR1 SGHNT and CDR2 YYREEE (reference sequence). Deletions cut 0 bases from V and 0 bases from J, with 10 bases between. The CDR3 protein is CASSLDQRSSYEQYF. CDR3 bases: TGTGCCAGCAGCTTGGACCAGCGGAGCTCCTACGAGCAGTACTTC.

V usage is TRBV29-1 and J usage is TRBJ1-5; TRBD1 matches 7 bases. The CDR3 loop spans 13 amino acids. Trimming took 6 bases from V and 4 from J; bases not matched to a gene: 6. The germline V gene has CDR1 SQVTM and CDR2 ANQGSEA. The CDR3 is CSVRMDRNQPQHF. The CDR3 bases are TGCAGCGTGAGAATGGACAGGAATCAGCCCCAGCATTTT.

This clone was counted once. The junction departs from germline at one end; a sequencing error may be responsible. The CDR3 coding sequence is TGTGCCAGCAGTTTAGCGGCAGGGGAGTACAGTGAGCAGTTCTTC. Amino acids: CASSLAAGEYSEQFF. This rearrangement joins TRBV27 to TRBJ2-1; D may be TRBD1 (6 bases). CDR1 and CDR2 from the germline V gene are MNHEY and SMNVEV (reference sequence). The CDR3 consists of 15 residues.

This chain links TRBV18 with TRBJ2-3; perhaps TRBD2 as D (6 bases). V shed 3 bases and J shed 5 bases, with 15 bases lying between them. Germline lookup yields CDR1 KGHSH and CDR2 LQKENI. The CDR3 has 15 residues. The CDR3, as DNA: TGTGCCAGCTCACCCCCGGGACTCCGAGGAGATACGCAGTATTTT. Amino acid sequence: CASSPPGLRGDTQYF. The full variable domain, in which reference TRBV18 and TRBJ2-3 provide the parts outside the CDR3, is NAGVMQNPRHLVRRRGQEARLRCSPMKGHSHVYWYRQLPEEGLKFMVYLQKENIIDESGMPKERFSAEFPKEGPSILRIQQVVRGDSAAYFCASSPPGLRGDTQYFGPGTRLTVL.

The genes are TRBV6-1 and TRBJ1-1, with TRBD1 matching 7 bases. V shed 6 bases and J 6 bases; nucleotides not matched to a gene: 7. Germline loops: CDR1 MNHNS, CDR2 SASEGT. The CDR3 consists of 13 residues. The CDR3 region is CASSRGWDAEAFF. Here the CDR3 DNA reads TGTGCCAGCAGCAGGGGGTGGGACGCTGAAGCTTTCTTT.

This clone has ten or more counts. The rearrangement links TRBV2 to TRBJ2-7; D is perhaps TRBD1 (6 bases). The ends were cut back, 0 bases at V and 4 bases at J, with 16 bases in the middle. This CDR3 region has 16 residues. The germline V gene encodes CDR1 SNHLY and CDR2 FYNNEI. The CDR3 region has the DNA TGTGCCAGCAGTGAAGCGTTGAGCCAGGGGCTATACGAGCAGTACGTC. This gives the protein CASSEALSQGLYEQYV.

The CDR3 DNA reads TGCGCCAGCACGGCGGGACAGGGGTACCTCGATGAGCAGTTCTTC. Residues: CASTAGQGYLDEQFF. This chain joins TRBV5-1 and TRBJ2-1; 10 bases map to TRBD1. After removal of 6 bases from V and 8 bases from J, the junction contained 11 bases not matched to a gene. The CDR3 sequence is 15 residues long. Germline V gives CDR1 SGHRS, CDR2 YFSETQ.

The chain combines TRBV10-2 with TRBJ2-3, with 9 nucleotides matching TRBD2. V lost 3 bases to trimming and J lost 4 bases; unmatched junction nucleotides: 8. Germline-derived CDR1 and CDR2 are WSHSY and SAAADI. The CDR3 consists of 16 residues. CDR3 amino acids: CASSDLAGGQADTQYF. CDR3 DNA: TGCGCCAGCAGTGATCTGGCGGGGGGGCAAGCAGATACGCAGTATTTT.

J is TRBJ1-1 and V is TRBV5-4; the match to TRBD1 covers 7 bases. J gave up 4 bases and V 0 bases, and 6 bases lay outside the gene matches. This CDR3 has 15 amino acids. CDR1 and CDR2 (germline): SGHNT, YYREEE (reference sequence). CDR3 in DNA: TGTGCCAGCAGCTTGGCGCGACAGGGAAGCACTGAAGCTTTCTTT. It specifies CASSLARQGSTEAFF.

The chain employs TRBV30 and TRBJ1-3, with no clear D. The CDR3 extends over 13 amino acids. Per the germline V gene, CDR1 is GTSNPN and CDR2 is SVGIG (reference sequence). With 8 bases removed from V and 0 bases from J, the gap between germline ends came to 11 bases. CDR3 in amino acids: CAKAQDSGNTIYF. The CDR3 region has the DNA TGTGCCAAAGCCCAGGACTCTGGAAACACCATATATTTT.

For the CDR3, the DNA is TGTGCCAGCTCACTAGGACAGGGGGAATCCTATGGCTACACCTTC. Amino acid sequence: CASSLGQGESYGYTF. The chain recombines TRBV18 with TRBJ1-2, with TRBD1 identical over 10 bases. There are 15 residues in the CDR3. Germline CDR1 is KGHSH and CDR2 is LQKENI. V shed 4 bases, J shed 4 bases, and the junction held 6 bases outside the gene matches.

CDR3 sequence (DNA): TGTGCCAGTTGTTCGTACCAGGGTTACGAGCAGTACTTC. Its protein product is CASCSYQGYEQYF. The rearrangement uses TRBV27 and TRBJ2-7; TRBD1 might be the D (5 bases). Between the trimmed V and J ends, which lost 9 bases and 4 bases, there was a span of 16 bases. Germline V gene sequence: CDR1 MNHEY, CDR2 SMNVEV (reference sequence). The CDR3 runs to 13 residues.

The chain recombines TRBV9 with TRBJ2-5, with D tentatively TRBD2 (5 bases). The CDR3 has 15 residues. Trimming cost V 0 bases and J 0 bases, with 9 bases left between them. Germline CDR1 SGDLS, CDR2 YYNGEE. CDR3 loop: CASSVGRAHQETQYF. The CDR3 DNA reads as TGTGCCAGCAGCGTAGGGCGGGCCCACCAAGAGACCCAGTACTTC.

This chain joins TRBV10-3 and TRBJ1-2; 7 nucleotides match TRBD1. Trimming at V came to 6 bases and at J to 0 bases, leaving 10 bases not matched to a gene. The CDR3 is made up of 16 amino acids. Looked up from germline, CDR1 is ENHRY and CDR2 is SYGVKD. The CDR3 region is CAISDDRDRPNYGYTF. The DNA for the CDR3 is TGTGCCATCAGCGATGACAGGGACCGTCCTAACTATGGCTACACCTTC.

As to this clone: Within the sample, other DNA sequences also encode this same CDR3. This chain links TRBV2 with TRBJ2-1; the match to TRBD2 covers 7 bases. Germline-derived CDR1 and CDR2 are SNHLY and FYNNEI. Unmatched junction bases numbered 0, after V lost 4 bases and J lost 0 bases. The CDR3 is made up of 14 amino acids. The DNA for the CDR3 is TGTGCCAGCAGTGGCGGGAGCTCCTACAATGAGCAGTTCTTC. As protein: CASSGGSSYNEQFF.

The chain uses TRBV5-1 and TRBJ1-1; a possible D gene is TRBD1 (5 bases). V was shortened by 4 bases and J by 1 base, with 11 bases between the two germline ends. Germline CDR1 reads SGHRS; CDR2 reads YFSETQ. The CDR3 sequence is 14 residues long. DNA of the CDR3: TGCGCCAGCAGCGGCAGGGCAGGGAACACTGAAGCTTTCTTT. Translating gives CASSGRAGNTEAFF. Full variable domain (rest looked up from reference TRBV5-1 and TRBJ1-1): KAGVTQTPRYLIKTRGQQVTLSCSPISGHRSVSWYQQTPGQGLQFLFEYFSETQRNKGNFPGRFSGRQFSNSRSEMNVSTLELGDSALYLCASSGRAGNTEAFFGQGTRLTVV.

V and J are TRBV4-3 and TRBJ2-3, with TRBD2 matching 8 bases. CDR1 and CDR2 (germline): LGHNA, YSLEER. Germline trimming cut 1 base from V and 3 bases from J; bases unmatched to any gene: 3. The CDR3 extends over 15 amino acids. CDR3 sequence: CASSQGLASTDTQYF. The CDR3, as DNA: TGCGCCAGCAGCCAAGGACTAGCGTCGACAGATACGCAGTATTTT.

The CDR3 protein is CASSQDRGRTYNEQFF. As DNA, the CDR3 is TGTGCCAGCAGCCAAGACCGGGGTCGGACCTACAATGAGCAGTTCTTC. V gene TRBV14 combines with J gene TRBJ2-1; a possible D gene is TRBD2 (5 bases). This CDR3 region has 16 residues. Germline lookup yields CDR1 SGHDN and CDR2 FVKESK. Trimming pared 0 bases from V and 2 bases from J, leaving 11 bases between.

The V gene is TRBV28, the J gene TRBJ2-7; 8 nucleotides align to TRBD2. The CDR3 runs to 15 residues. Trimming took 2 bases from V and 7 from J; bases not matched to a gene: 10. Germline V gene sequence: CDR1 MDHEN, CDR2 SYDVKM. CDR3 region: CASSLGYGGAREQYV. CDR3 DNA: TGTGCCAGCAGTTTAGGGTACGGGGGGGCTCGGGAGCAGTACGTC.

The chain has TRBV28 and TRBJ1-5, with TRBD1 matching over 7 bases. Germline lookup yields CDR1 MDHEN and CDR2 SYDVKM. J gave up 6 bases and V 11 bases, and 28 bases lay outside the gene matches. The CDR3 consists of 19 residues. The CDR3 DNA sequence: TGTGCCTCAAGTGTGCCGGTACAGGGGAGTTCTGTTTATGGTCAGCCCCAGCATTTT. It encodes CASSVPVQGSSVYGQPQHF.

The genes are TRBV4-3 and TRBJ2-4, with TRBD2 matching 11 bases. V gave up 0 bases and J gave up 0 bases; unmatched junction bases: 7. The V gene's germline CDR1 is LGHNA and CDR2 YSLEER. The CDR3 length is 19 residues. CDR3 in DNA: TGCGCCAGCAGCCAAGACCCTAGCGGGAGGCCCCTAGCCAAAAACATTCAGTACTTC. Protein sequence: CASSQDPSGRPLAKNIQYF.

The rearrangement joins TRBV10-3 to TRBJ1-5, with 8 bases aligning to TRBD1. The CDR3 sequence is 15 residues long. The V gene's germline CDR1 is ENHRY and CDR2 SYGVKD. The J segment lost 6 bases and the V segment lost 3 bases, leaving 7 bases of the junction unmatched. The DNA for the CDR3 is TGTGCCATCAGTGAAGTTACAGGGGGTCGTCAGCCCCAGCATTTT. Its translation is CAISEVTGGRQPQHF.

In its sample, this clone was seen once. The chain is built from TRBV6-5 and TRBJ1-4, with 8 bases that match TRBD1. After removal of 0 bases from V and 8 bases from J, the junction contained 5 bases not matched to a gene. This CDR3 contains 15 residues. Germline V gives CDR1 MNHEY, CDR2 SVGAGI. The CDR3 sequence is CASSYSGGTGEKLFF. The DNA for the CDR3 is TGTGCCAGCAGTTACTCGGGAGGGACAGGCGAAAAACTGTTTTTT.

The chain is built from TRBV2 and TRBJ1-2; D unresolved. Looked up from germline, CDR1 is SNHLY and CDR2 is FYNNEI. The CDR3 is 12 amino acids. V lost 0 bases, J lost 5 bases, and 4 bases lay in between. CDR3 coding DNA: TGTGCCAGCAGTGAAGCCGGGTATGGCTACACCTTC. Its translation is CASSEAGYGYTF.

The chain employs TRBV7-8 and TRBJ1-3; D is perhaps TRBD1 (5 bases). There are 14 residues in the CDR3. Trimming took off 5 bases at V and 4 bases at J, with 12 bases between the two ends. Germline-derived CDR1 and CDR2 are SGHVS and FQNEAQ. The CDR3 loop reads CASSPQGPGNTIYF. CDR3 bases: TGTGCCAGCAGCCCCCAGGGTCCCGGAAACACCATATATTTT.

This chain uses TRBV28 with TRBJ2-2, with 9 bases fitting TRBD1. This CDR3 spans 13 amino acids. The germline V gene encodes CDR1 MDHEN and CDR2 SYDVKM. Trimming cost V 6 bases and J 4 bases; bases outside gene matches: 0. The DNA for the CDR3 is TGTGCCAGCAGACAGGGGGCCACCGGGGAGCTGTTTTTT. It is translated as CASRQGATGELFF.